The 10 T cell receptor beta chains in this list originate from one sample, sequenced in a study of blood T cell repertoires in COVID-19. Data came from immunoSEQ multiplex PCR; TCRdb stores just in-frame clones and leaves some out. The sample has 250,000 to 300,000 clones, approximately 84% seen once. The source material was PBMCs or T cells enriched from blood (not recorded which). The source of these receptors is a man aged 18 to 30 who had recovered from COVID-19.

This clone was seen more than once but under ten times. CDR3 DNA sequence: TGTGCCAGCAGCGACCTAGCGGGAGCGAGGGAGACCCAGTACTTC. Its translation: CASSDLAGARETQYF. The V gene is TRBV9, the J gene TRBJ2-5, with 10 bases identical to TRBD2. The CDR3 sequence is 15 residues long. The V gene's germline CDR1 is SGDLS and CDR2 YYNGEE. After removal of 3 bases from V and 5 bases from J, the junction contained 7 bases not matched to a gene.

CDR3 DNA sequence: TGTGCCAGCAGTTACCCGGGTGGAGGGCAGTACTTC. Its translation: CASSYPGGGQYF. The chain carries TRBV6-5 and TRBJ2-7; a possible D gene is TRBD2 (5 bases). Per germline, CDR1 MNHEY and CDR2 SVGAGI. Trimming removed 2 bases at V and 9 bases at J, with 11 bases between. This CDR3 region has 12 residues.

The chain employs TRBV11-1 and TRBJ2-1, with 8 nucleotides matching TRBD2. V lost 5 bases to trimming and J lost 15 bases; unmatched junction nucleotides: 9. There are 12 residues in the CDR3. Looked up from germline, CDR1 is SGHAT and CDR2 is FQDESV (reference sequence). CDR3 in amino acids: CASSNSGTSLFF. The DNA for the CDR3 is TGTGCCAGCAGCAACTCCGGGACTAGTCTGTTCTTC.

The genes are TRBV5-4 and TRBJ2-3; D perhaps matches TRBD1 (6 bases). V lost 4 bases, J lost 2 bases, and 14 bases lay in between. This CDR3 has 15 amino acids. Germline V gene sequence: CDR1 SGHNT, CDR2 YYREEE (reference sequence). The CDR3 DNA reads TGTGCCAGCAGCCCGGACAGTACGAACACAGATACGCAGTATTTT. It codes for CASSPDSTNTDTQYF.

The chain uses TRBV19 and TRBJ1-1; TRBD1 might be the D (5 bases). Germline CDR1 and CDR2: LNHDA and SQIVND (reference sequence). The CDR3 is 16 residues long. The germline V and J ends were trimmed by 3 bases and 7 bases, with 21 bases remaining between them. CDR3 region: CASSMIMRRGDGEAFF. In DNA, the CDR3 is TGTGCCAGTAGTATGATAATGCGTCGGGGGGACGGTGAAGCTTTCTTT.

The J gene is TRBJ2-1, the V gene TRBV6-1; D is perhaps TRBD2 (6 bases). V lost 0 bases and J 5 bases, leaving 17 bases between the germline ends. The germline V gene has CDR1 MNHNS and CDR2 SASEGT. This CDR3 has 17 residues. The CDR3 spells CASSEAVAGWVDNEQFF. CDR3 in DNA: TGTGCCAGCAGTGAAGCGGTCGCGGGATGGGTTGACAATGAGCAGTTCTTC.

V usage is TRBV6-5 and J usage is TRBJ2-2; D is possibly TRBD1 (6 bases). This CDR3 has 14 amino acids. V was cut by 10 bases and J by 3 bases, with 15 bases left in between. Germline V lookup: CDR1 MNHEY, CDR2 SVGAGI. CDR3 in DNA: TGTGCCACCGCGACAGGATTGGACACCGGGGAGCTGTTTTTT. It yields the protein CATATGLDTGELFF.

The chain has TRBV10-1 and TRBJ2-7; 8 positions agree with TRBD1. Germline trimming cut 2 bases from V and 4 bases from J; bases unmatched to any gene: 7. The CDR3 contains 15 residues. The germline V gene has CDR1 WNHNN and CDR2 SYGVQD (reference sequence). The CDR3 nucleotides are TGCGCCAGCAGTGAGGGACAGGGAATTCTGTACGAGCAGTACTTC. It encodes CASSEGQGILYEQYF.

This clone was counted a single time. The chain carries TRBV4-1 and TRBJ1-1; 10 bases match TRBD1. The V gene end was trimmed by 0 bases and the J gene end by 4 bases; junction bases not matched to a gene: 2. The length of the CDR3 is 15 residues. Germline CDR1 and CDR2: MGHRA and YSYEKL. CDR3 sequence: CASSQDRQGATEAFF. The DNA of the CDR3 is TGCGCCAGCAGCCAAGACCGACAGGGGGCCACTGAAGCTTTCTTT.

V is TRBV11-3 and J is TRBJ1-1; 7 nucleotides agree with TRBD1. J was trimmed by 0 bases and V by 3 bases; bases with no gene match: 7. The CDR3 contains 16 residues. Germline V gene sequence: CDR1 SGHNT, CDR2 YENEEA. CDR3 region: CASSLRQGELNTEAFF. The CDR3 DNA is TGTGCCAGCAGCTTGAGGCAGGGGGAGTTGAACACTGAAGCTTTCTTT.